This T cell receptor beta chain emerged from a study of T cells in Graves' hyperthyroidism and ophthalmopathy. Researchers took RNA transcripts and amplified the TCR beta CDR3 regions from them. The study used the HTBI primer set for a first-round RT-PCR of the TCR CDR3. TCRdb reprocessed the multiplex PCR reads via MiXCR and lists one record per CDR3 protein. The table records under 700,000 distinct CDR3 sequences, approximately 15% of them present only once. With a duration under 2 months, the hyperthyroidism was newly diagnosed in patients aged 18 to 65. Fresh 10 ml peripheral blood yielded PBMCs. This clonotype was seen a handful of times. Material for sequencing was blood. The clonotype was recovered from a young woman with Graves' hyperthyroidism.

CDR3 nucleotide sequence: TGTGCCAGCAGCTTGGGTGGACGGCTGAACGAGCAGTACTTC. Amino acids: CASSLGGRLNEQYF. The chain combines TRBV5-5 with TRBJ2-7; no firm D call. Germline V CDR1 and CDR2: SGHKS, YYEKEE (reference sequence). The CDR3 totals 14 residues. V shed 0 bases and J shed 5 bases, with 12 bases lying between them. The whole variable domain, filled in from reference TRBV5-5 and TRBJ2-7, reads DAGVTQSPTHLIKTRGQQVTLRCSPISGHKSVSWYQQVLGQGPQFIFQYYEKEERGRGNFPDRFSARQFPNYSSELNVNALLLGDSALYLCASSLGGRLNEQYFGPGTRLTVT.